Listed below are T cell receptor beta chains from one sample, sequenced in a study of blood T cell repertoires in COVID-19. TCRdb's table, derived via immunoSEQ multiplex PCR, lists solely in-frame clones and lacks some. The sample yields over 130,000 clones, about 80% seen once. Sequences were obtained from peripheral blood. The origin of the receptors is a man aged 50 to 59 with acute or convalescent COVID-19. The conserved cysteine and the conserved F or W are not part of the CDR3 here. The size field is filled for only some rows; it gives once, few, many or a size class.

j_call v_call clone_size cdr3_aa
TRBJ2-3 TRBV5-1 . ASSSGQGADTQY
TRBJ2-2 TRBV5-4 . ASSLPLDTGELF
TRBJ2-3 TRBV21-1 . ASSNDGRGLSDTQY
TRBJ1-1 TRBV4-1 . ASSLRWEGTEAF
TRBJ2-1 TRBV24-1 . ATSDPGPGDNEQF
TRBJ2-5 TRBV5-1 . ASSSGTSGRGGQETQY
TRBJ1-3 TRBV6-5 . ASSTGGRGNTIY
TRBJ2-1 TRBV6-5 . ASTWTVSYNEQF
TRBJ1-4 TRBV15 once ATSREGNRGNEKLF
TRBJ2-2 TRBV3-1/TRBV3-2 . ASSQGPGRELF
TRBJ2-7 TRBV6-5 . ASSYTGRGYYEQY
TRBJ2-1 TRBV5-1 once ASSLVVGGEF
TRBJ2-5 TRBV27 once ASSPGQTPYETQY
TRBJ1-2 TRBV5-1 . ASSLGGNYGYT
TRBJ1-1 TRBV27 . ASQTSTGTEAF
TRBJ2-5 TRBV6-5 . AASGGSGETQY
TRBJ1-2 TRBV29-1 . SVELRGGGYGYT
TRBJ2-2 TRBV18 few ASSPLKGPTGELF
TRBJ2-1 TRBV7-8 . ASSYGQGSGNEQF
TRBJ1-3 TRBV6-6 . ASSYTTGGDGNTIY
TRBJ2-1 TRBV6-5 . ASRPSGGTYNEQF
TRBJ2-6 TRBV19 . ASTPTGANVLT
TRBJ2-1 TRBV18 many ASSQGQGLYNEQF
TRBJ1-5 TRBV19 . ASSITGRWGDSNQPQH
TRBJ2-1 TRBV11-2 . ASRSSYNEQF
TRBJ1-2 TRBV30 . AWRGSGTNGYT
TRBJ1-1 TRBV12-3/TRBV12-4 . ASSFRGETEAF
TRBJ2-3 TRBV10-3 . ATSGLGVSTDTQY
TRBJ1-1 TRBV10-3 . AIIPDLDLGTEAF
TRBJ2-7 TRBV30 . AWSKRVEGYNEQY
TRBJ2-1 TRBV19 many ASSIIRTGVNEQF
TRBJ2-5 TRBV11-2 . ASSLGVGGGETQY
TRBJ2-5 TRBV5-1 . ASSLDGTGQETQY
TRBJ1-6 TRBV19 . ASSIGRGYDNSPLH
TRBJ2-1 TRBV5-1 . ASSSLAGGSRNEQF
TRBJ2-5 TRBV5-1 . ASSGRTSGGAQETQY
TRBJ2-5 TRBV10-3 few AIGRDNRGETQY
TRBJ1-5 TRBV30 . AWSVQGAQPQH
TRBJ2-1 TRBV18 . ASSPWTGVYNEQF
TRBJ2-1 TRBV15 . ATSRAGLGGMEQF
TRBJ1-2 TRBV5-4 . ASSLSTGGLGSRGYT
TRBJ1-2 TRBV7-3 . ASSQGQGYSGYT
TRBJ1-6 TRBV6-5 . ASRRDRVGNSPLH
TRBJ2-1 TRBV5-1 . ASSLVVTGNNEQF
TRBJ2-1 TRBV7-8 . ASSLLGAWTSGGSSYNEQF
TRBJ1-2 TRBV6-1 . ASSERVGHGYT
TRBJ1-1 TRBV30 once AWSASDLTEAF
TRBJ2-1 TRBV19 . ASARTSYNEQF
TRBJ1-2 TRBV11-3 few ASSFPGERLRYGYT
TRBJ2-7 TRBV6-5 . ASRRGTVYEQY
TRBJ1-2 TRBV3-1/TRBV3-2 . ASSQGTAYGYT
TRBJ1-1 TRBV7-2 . ASRRLNTEAF
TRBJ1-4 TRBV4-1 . ASSPAYGDSNEKLF
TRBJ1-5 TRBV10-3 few AISPGGGPDQPQH